These 18 T cell receptor beta chains came from one sample sequenced in a study of neurological immune-mediated disorders. One entry per CDR3 protein, called by TCRdb with MiXCR from the 5' RACE reads. This table holds tens of thousands of distinct CDR3 sequences, 4% to 6% found once. Sequenced: PBMCs. These receptor sequences come from a woman between 25 and 40 years old with multiple sclerosis.

Note on this clonotype: One base away lies a much larger clone, so this may be a sequencing read error. The chain joins TRBV20-1 to TRBJ1-5, with D unclear. This CDR3 region has 13 residues. The germline V gene has CDR1 DFQATT and CDR2 SNEGSKA (reference sequence). CDR3 sequence (DNA): TGCAGTGCCTCAGGTGGGAGCAATCAGCACCAGCATTTT. Its translation is CSASGGSNQHQHF.

The V call is TRBV20-1, the J call TRBJ2-1, with 9 nucleotides matching TRBD2. V was pared by 1 base and J by 6 bases, with 7 bases of the junction left unmatched. This CDR3 comprises 15 residues. Germline lookup yields CDR1 DFQATT and CDR2 SNEGSKA (reference sequence). This CDR3 is CSARGMPGLANEQFF. The CDR3 DNA reads TGCAGTGCTAGAGGGATGCCGGGACTAGCCAATGAGCAGTTCTTC.

This clonotype came up many times. The CDR3 sequence is CASSDTSGGGNEQFF. The CDR3, as DNA: TGCGCCAGCAGTGATACTAGCGGGGGAGGCAATGAGCAGTTCTTC. V and J are TRBV10-2 and TRBJ2-1; TRBD2 matches at 11 bases. With 3 bases clipped from V and 6 bases from J, the junction kept 4 bases outside the gene matches. Germline assignment: CDR1 WSHSY and CDR2 SAAADI. This CDR3 is built from 15 residues.

This clonotype was recorded many times. J is TRBJ2-7 and V is TRBV12-3 or TRBV12-4; TRBD1 matches at 11 bases. CDR3 length: 15 amino acids. Unmatched junction bases numbered 3, after V lost 4 bases and J lost 1 base. The CDR3 reads CASSYGQGASYEQYF. The DNA of the CDR3 is TGTGCCAGCAGTTACGGACAGGGGGCTTCCTACGAGCAGTACTTC.

V usage is TRBV5-6 and J usage is TRBJ1-2, with 9 bases that match TRBD1. Unmatched junction bases numbered 12, after V lost 3 bases and J lost 0 bases. Germline V CDR1 and CDR2: SGHDT, YYEEEE. This CDR3 comprises 18 residues. CDR3 coding DNA: TGTGCCAGCAGCTGGTTCCGGGACAGGGTGCGGACTAACTATGGCTACACCTTC. Amino acids: CASSWFRDRVRTNYGYTF.

At least ten counts were recorded for this clonotype. The chain links TRBV20-1 to TRBJ1-5, with D tentatively TRBD1 (5 bases). This CDR3 is built from 12 residues. Trimming took 5 bases from V and 6 from J, leaving 11 bases between them. Germline loops: CDR1 DFQATT, CDR2 SNEGSKA (reference sequence). CDR3 nucleotide sequence: TGCAGTGCTGCGACAGCTGGTCAGCCCCAGCATTTT. It codes for CSAATAGQPQHF.

This clonotype was observed at least ten times. This rearrangement joins TRBV5-1 to TRBJ1-5; D not certain. The V gene lost 1 base and the J gene lost 5 bases, with 4 bases spanning the gap. The CDR3 consists of 12 residues. CDR1 and CDR2 (germline): SGHRS, YFSETQ. The CDR3 coding sequence is TGCGCCAGCAGCTTGTCAGATCAGCCCCAGCATTTT. It translates to CASSLSDQPQHF.

The chain joins TRBV5-5 to TRBJ1-2, with D hard to call. V was clipped by 4 bases and J by 0 bases, with 10 bases between them. The CDR3 spans 14 residues. The germline V gene encodes CDR1 SGHKS and CDR2 YYEKEE (reference sequence). CDR3 sequence reads: CASSPDGTNYGYTF. The DNA for the CDR3 is TGTGCCAGCAGCCCGGACGGAACTAACTATGGCTACACCTTC.

Of note for this clonotype: A much larger clone sits a single nucleotide away, making a read error possible. This chain connects TRBV20-1 to TRBJ2-1; D remains ambiguous. Germline-derived CDR1 and CDR2 are DFQATT and SNEGSKA (reference sequence). V was cut by 6 bases and J by 7 bases, with 10 bases left in between. The CDR3 has 11 amino acids. As DNA, the CDR3 is TGCAGTGCCAAGGCCCAGAATGAGCAGTTCTTC. Encoded protein: CSAKAQNEQFF.

This clonotype was observed at least ten times. This chain links TRBV21-1 with TRBJ2-7. TRBV21-1 is a pseudogene locus. The CDR3 sequence is 12 residues long. The CDR3 nucleotides are TGTGCCAGCAGCAACGGTCCCTACGAGCAGTACTTC. It yields the protein CASSNGPYEQYF.

This clonotype appeared a few times. The chain couples TRBV7-8 to TRBJ1-4; D is undetermined. V lost 3 bases to trimming and J lost 3 bases, with 5 bases between them. This CDR3 spans 13 amino acids. Germline loops: CDR1 SGHVS, CDR2 FQNEAQ. The CDR3 DNA is TGTGCCAGCAGCTTGTTGCCTAATGAAAAACTGTTTTTT. This gives the protein CASSLLPNEKLFF.

The sample holds many counts of this clonotype. The chain couples TRBV20-1 to TRBJ2-3; weak D call: TRBD1 (6 bases). The CDR3 runs 17 residues. V lost 0 bases and J lost 2, with 18 bases in between. Germline CDR1 is DFQATT and CDR2 is SNEGSKA (reference sequence). In nucleotides, the CDR3 is TGCAGTGCTAGAGATTGGCTACAGGGTACTATCACAGATACGCAGTATTTT. This gives the protein CSARDWLQGTITDTQYF.

This clonotype was counted ten times or more. The gene calls are TRBV12-3 or TRBV12-4 and TRBJ1-2; D not resolved. The CDR3 is 15 residues long. Trimming left V 3 bases short and J 0 bases short, with 11 bases between. For the CDR3, the DNA is TGTGCCAGCAGTTTGTATGGAGGCCCTAACTATGGCTACACCTTC. Its translation is CASSLYGGPNYGYTF.

There are many counts of this clonotype. The rearrangement uses TRBV5-5 and TRBJ2-1; perhaps D is TRBD1 or TRBD2 (7 bases each). This CDR3 has 15 residues. The V and J ends lost 5 bases and 4 bases respectively, with 16 bases between them. CDR1 SGHKS and CDR2 YYEKEE come from the germline V gene (reference sequence). CDR3 nucleotide sequence: TGTGCCAGCAGGGGGGGGGACAGAACATACAATGAGCAGTTCTTC. This sequence encodes CASRGGDRTYNEQFF. Full variable domain (remainder filled in from reference TRBV5-5 and TRBJ2-1): DAGVTQSPTHLIKTRGQQVTLRCSPISGHKSVSWYQQVLGQGPQFIFQYYEKEERGRGNFPDRFSARQFPNYSSELNVNALLLGDSALYLCASRGGDRTYNEQFFGPGTRLTVL.

This clonotype was picked up many times. This sequence joins TRBV20-1 and TRBJ2-7; D perhaps matches TRBD2 (6 bases). Between the trimmed V and J ends, which lost 0 bases and 2 bases, there was a span of 17 bases. The germline gives CDR1 DFQATT, CDR2 SNEGSKA (reference sequence). CDR3 length equals 16 residues. CDR3 in amino acids: CSAREWGGGNAYEQYF. The CDR3, as DNA: TGCAGTGCTAGAGAATGGGGTGGGGGGAACGCCTACGAGCAGTACTTC.

CDR3 sequence: CASSSDRSYYGYTF. The CDR3 nucleotides read TGCGCCAGCAGCTCAGACAGGAGTTACTATGGCTACACCTTC. The chain couples TRBV5-1 to TRBJ1-2; a weak D match, TRBD1 (6 bases). Germline-derived CDR1 and CDR2 are SGHRS and YFSETQ. Trimming took 3 bases from V and 3 from J, leaving 12 bases between them. The CDR3 has 14 amino acids. The complete variable domain, with remaining parts taken from reference TRBV5-1 and TRBJ1-2, reads KAGVTQTPRYLIKTRGQQVTLSCSPISGHRSVSWYQQTPGQGLQFLFEYFSETQRNKGNFPGRFSGRQFSNSRSEMNVSTLELGDSALYLCASSSDRSYYGYTFGSGTRLTVV.

This clonotype has at least ten counts. The chain links TRBV7-2 to TRBJ2-7; D remains ambiguous. Per germline, CDR1 SGHTA and CDR2 FQGNSA. The V gene lost 2 bases and the J gene lost 4 bases, with 12 bases spanning the gap. This CDR3 spans 14 amino acids. CDR3 sequence: CASSLNLGFYEQYV. DNA of the CDR3: TGTGCCAGCAGCTTAAATTTGGGTTTTTACGAGCAGTACGTC.

This clonotype showed up many times. The chain joins TRBV20-1 to TRBJ2-7, with TRBD2 identical over 7 bases. The V gene's germline CDR1 is DFQATT and CDR2 SNEGSKA (reference sequence). The CDR3 has 15 amino acids. The junction had 5 bases not matched to a gene; V was cut back by 0 bases and J by 0 bases. The DNA for the CDR3 is TGCAGTGCTAGAGATGTTGGCGGGAGCTCCTACGAGCAGTACTTC. It translates to CSARDVGGSSYEQYF.